The sequence of this T cell receptor beta chain was determined in a study of blood T cells in healthy people across ages. Study-wide findings and caveats: Strongly correlated with naive T cell percentage was TCR beta diversity. Diversity estimated from one million T cells was considered an underestimate.

CDR3 length equals 13 residues. A second PCR, run for roughly 7 to 12 cycles, used a sample-barcoded 5' primer plus a J-beta primer mix. TCRdb reanalysed the 5' RACE reads using MiXCR and keeps one entry per CDR3 protein. Of over 1.5 million distinct CDR3 sequences listed, around half are singletons. Donor samples were obtained from healthy Caucasian individuals from Russia, aged about 6 to 100. Donors gave around 10 milliliters of peripheral blood apiece. Note on this clonotype: Its antigen is still unknown.

The specimen sequenced was blood. V usage is TRBV21-1 and J usage is TRBJ2-3; whether TRBD2, the table's D call, matches the DNA was not checked. TRBV21-1 is a documented pseudogene. This receptor was taken from a woman aged 40 to 50 in good health. In DNA, the CDR3 is TGTGCCAGCAGACTAGAGAGCACAGATACGCAGTATTTT. Translating gives CASRLESTDTQYF.